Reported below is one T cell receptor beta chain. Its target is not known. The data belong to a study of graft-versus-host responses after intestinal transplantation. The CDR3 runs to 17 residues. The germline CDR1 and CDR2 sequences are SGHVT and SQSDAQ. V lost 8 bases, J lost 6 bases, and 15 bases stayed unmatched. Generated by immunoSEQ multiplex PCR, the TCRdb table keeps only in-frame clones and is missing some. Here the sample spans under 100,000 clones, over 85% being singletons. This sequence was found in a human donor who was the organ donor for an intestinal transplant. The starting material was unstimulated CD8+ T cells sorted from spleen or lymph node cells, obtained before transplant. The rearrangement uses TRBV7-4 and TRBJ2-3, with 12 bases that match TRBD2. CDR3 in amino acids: CASRLAGGPMGYDTQYF. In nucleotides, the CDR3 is TGTGCCAGCCGGCTAGCGGGAGGGCCAATGGGCTACGATACGCAGTATTTT.